This TCR beta chain was recovered during a study of CD8 T cell repertoires and HIV-1 epitope variants (TCRdb year 2020). For context, the study as a whole: T cells were stimulated in separate culture wells with each of twenty-five peptides representing autologous and known Gag and Nef epitope variants. A CMV, EBV and flu peptide pool, the Ebola AY9 epitope as negative control, and a no-peptide well were included as control conditions. Three Gag epitope families and Nef HW9 and YT9 were included among the tested epitopes. Using the EasySep Human T Cell Enrichment Kit, T cells were enriched and then co-cultured with an equal number of autologous T cell-negative cells acting as antigen-presenting cells. The cultures were grown for 10 days in IMDM with gentamicin, and half of the media was changed on days 3 and 7 with IL-2, IL-7 and IL-15 added. A 1M T cell aliquot was kept as an uncultured baseline condition, separate from the roughly 90 T cell cultures. A total of over 65 T cell cultures were run, with each culture condition done in triplicate except for one peptide, which was done in duplicate.

Including the terminal cysteine and phenylalanine, the CDR3 comprises 16 residues. The DNA shown is the 48-base CDR3, in frame from base 1. CDR1 SGDLS and CDR2 YYNGEE were looked up in the germline V gene. Clipping removes 0 bases from V and 0 bases from J, with 5 as the unmatched junction base count. The EasySep Human CD8+ T Cell Enrichment Kit was used on day 10 to isolate CD8+ T cells from every culture. Note on this clone: Its antigen remains unidentified. Nothing much larger sits one base from this clone, and base qualities are not available.

Sequencing of TCR beta CDR3 regions was performed at survey depth on the immunoSEQ platform. The QIAamp DNA micro kit was used to extract genomic DNA from every cultured and uncultured CD8+ T cell population. The authors' pipeline ran thus. Samples with fewer than 5,000 productive reads were excluded, which removed about 7% of the roughly 80 HIV peptide-stimulated cultures. A MANAFEST web app trimmed sequences to CDR3 and removed nonproductive sequences, CDR3s under 5 amino acids, and those not starting C or ending F/W. To count as antigen-specific, a clonotype had to be expanded in at least 2 of 3 replicates compared with the no-peptide control at FDR 0.01, and only within one epitope family. Specific clonotypes also needed at least fivefold higher frequency than in wells stimulated with peptides from other epitope families. The source is immuneACCESS, and TCRdb retained only in-frame sequences with V and J called. Part of the clones is not carried over; for the studies checked, unresolved V genes explain less than half of this, and the remainder is unexplained. D and trimming were read from the DNA, whereas the V and J calls and clone size are those reported in that table. Across this sample there are several thousand clones, with around 70% seen only once. Roughly 42% of the sample goes to the ten largest clones.

The investigation overall reported the following: About nine antigen-specific TCR beta clonotypes were identified, of which six appeared to be cross-reactive for autologous or known escape epitope variants. The assay identified only TCR beta chains and indicated proliferation to antigen, not T cell function or cytokine profile. The Nef KF9 family was recognized by five clonotypes and the HW9 family by one, and no responses to the TAALDMSHF plasma variant were observed.

The chain links TRBV9 with TRBJ2-5; 7 bases in between match TRBD2. The source of this sequence is a male donor with HIV. The sample taken for sequencing was cultured CD8+ T cells derived from PBMCs. The CDR3 sequence is CASSVAERGYQETQYF. The nucleotides are TGTGCCAGCAGCGTAGCTGAGCGGGGCTACCAAGAGACCCAGTACTTC.